This T cell receptor beta chain was sequenced in a study of cytomegalovirus exposure and HLA in healthy donors. General study points: In vitro assays verified that a few CMV-associated chains recognized CMV antigens specifically.

Worth noting for this clone: Antigen specificity is unknown.

The PCR was carried out with 60 Vbeta primers and 13 Jbeta primers. TCRdb's table, derived via immunoSEQ multiplex PCR, lists solely in-frame clones and lacks some. The profile covers some 110,000 clones, with approximately 74% appearing a single time and under 14% taken by the ten largest. V dropped 2 bases and J dropped 3; count of bases not matched to a gene: 3. The V gene's germline CDR1 is LNHNV and CDR2 YYDKDF (reference sequence). This CDR3 region has 14 residues. The sample taken for sequencing was PBMCs. The receptor comes from a woman aged 45-60 years in good health and CMV-seropositive. The chain uses TRBV15 and TRBJ1-2, with 7 nucleotides matching TRBD1. CDR3 sequence reads: CATSRPGQYYGYTF. In DNA, the CDR3 is TGTGCCACCAGCAGACCGGGACAGTACTATGGCTACACCTTC.